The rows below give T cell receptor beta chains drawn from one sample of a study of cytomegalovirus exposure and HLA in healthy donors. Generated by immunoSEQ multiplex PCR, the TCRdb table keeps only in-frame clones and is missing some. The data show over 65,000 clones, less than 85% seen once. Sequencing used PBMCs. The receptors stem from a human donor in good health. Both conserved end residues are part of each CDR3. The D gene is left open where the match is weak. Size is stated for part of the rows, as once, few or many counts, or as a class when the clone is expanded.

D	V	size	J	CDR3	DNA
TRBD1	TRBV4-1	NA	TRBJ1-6	CASSPGQEYNSPLHF	TGCGCCAGCAGCCCGGGACAGGAATACAATTCACCCCTCCACTTT
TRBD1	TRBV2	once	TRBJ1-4	CASSEGTGSFIEKLFF	TGTGCCAGCAGTGAAGGGACAGGGTCGTTCATTGAAAAACTGTTTTTT
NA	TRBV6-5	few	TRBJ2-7	CASSYGGNTEQYF	TGTGCCAGCAGTTACGGGGGGAATACGGAGCAGTACTTC
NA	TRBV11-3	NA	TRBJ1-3	CASRKAGNTIYF	TGTGCCAGCAGAAAAGCAGGAAACACCATATATTTT
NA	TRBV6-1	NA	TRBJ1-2	CASSEIVPPGYTF	TGTGCCAGCAGTGAAATTGTCCCCCCGGGCTACACCTTC
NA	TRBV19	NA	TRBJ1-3	CASRTGDTIYF	TGTGCCAGTAGGACCGGAGACACCATATATTTT
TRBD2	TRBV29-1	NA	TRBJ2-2	CSVSGGSTGELFF	TGCAGCGTTAGCGGGGGGAGTACCGGGGAGCTGTTTTTT
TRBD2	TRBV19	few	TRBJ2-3	CASSRSGTSGGATDTQYF	TGTGCCAGTAGTCGATCCGGGACTAGCGGGGGGGCAACAGATACGCAGTATTTT
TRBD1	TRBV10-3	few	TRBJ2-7	CAISEGALGQAEEQYF	TGTGCCATCAGTGAGGGGGCCCTCGGACAGGCGGAAGAGCAGTACTTC
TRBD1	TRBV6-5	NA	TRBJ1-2	CASSYSQGAGGYTF	TGTGCCAGCAGTTACTCCCAGGGGGCGGGAGGCTACACCTTC
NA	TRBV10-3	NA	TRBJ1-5	CAISEGQADDNQPQHF	TGTGCCATCAGTGAGGGTCAGGCCGATGACAATCAGCCCCAGCATTTT
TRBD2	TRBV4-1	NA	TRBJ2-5	CASSRHLKASGGFQETQYF	TGCGCCAGCAGCAGACACCTGAAGGCTAGCGGGGGTTTCCAAGAGACCCAGTACTTC
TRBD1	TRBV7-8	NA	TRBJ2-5	CASSRDRGETQYF	TGTGCCAGCAGCCGGGACAGGGGCGAGACCCAGTACTTC
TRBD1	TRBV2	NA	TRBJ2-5	CASSAQGQGSETQYF	TGTGCCAGCAGCGCCCAAGGACAGGGATCCGAGACCCAGTACTTC
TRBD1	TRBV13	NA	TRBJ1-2	CASSSGQGYYGYTF	TGTGCCAGCAGCTCTGGACAGGGGTACTATGGCTACACCTTC
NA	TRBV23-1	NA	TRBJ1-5	CASSQRDFNQPQHF	TGCGCCAGCAGTCAACGGGACTTCAATCAGCCCCAGCATTTT
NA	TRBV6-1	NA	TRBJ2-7	CASSELGTASYEQYF	TGTGCCAGCAGTGAACTTGGGACTGCCTCCTACGAGCAGTACTTC
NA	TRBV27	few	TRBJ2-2	CASSLSRAGFTGELFF	TGTGCCAGCAGTTTATCGAGGGCGGGATTCACCGGGGAGCTGTTTTTT
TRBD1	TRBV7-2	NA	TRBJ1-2	CASSLLGQGYGYTF	TGTGCCAGCAGCTTACTAGGACAGGGCTATGGCTACACCTTC
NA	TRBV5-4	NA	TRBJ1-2	CASSGAPQGSYTF	TGTGCCAGCAGCGGAGCGCCCCAGGGGAGCTACACCTTC
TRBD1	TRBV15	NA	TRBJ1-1	CATSRDMDRGQVNTEAFF	TGTGCCACCAGCAGAGATATGGACAGGGGGCAGGTGAACACTGAAGCTTTCTTT
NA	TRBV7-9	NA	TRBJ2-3	CASSQTDTDTQYF	TGTGCCAGCAGCCAAACCGACACGGATACGCAGTATTTT
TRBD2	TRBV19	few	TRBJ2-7	CASSMGLAGTYEQYF	TGTGCCAGTAGTATGGGACTAGCGGGTACCTACGAGCAGTACTTC
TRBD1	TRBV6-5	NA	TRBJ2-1	CASSRTGGIYNEQFF	TGTGCCAGCAGTAGGACAGGGGGTATATACAATGAGCAGTTCTTC
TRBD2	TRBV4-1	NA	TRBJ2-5	CASSRGLAGPKETQYF	TGCGCCAGCAGCCGCGGACTAGCGGGGCCTAAAGAGACCCAGTACTTC
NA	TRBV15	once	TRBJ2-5	CATSRDRETQYF	TGTGCCACCAGCAGAGACCGGGAGACCCAGTACTTC
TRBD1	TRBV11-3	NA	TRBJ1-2	CASSPRQGKSNGYTF	TGTGCCAGCAGCCCGAGACAGGGAAAAAGTAATGGCTACACCTTC
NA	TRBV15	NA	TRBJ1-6	CATSRGGGGPSSYNSPLHF	TGTGCCACCAGCAGAGGGGGGGGAGGGCCAAGCTCCTATAATTCACCCCTCCACTTT
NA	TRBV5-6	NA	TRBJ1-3	CASSVSGSRSGNTIYF	TGTGCCAGCAGCGTATCGGGGAGTCGCTCTGGAAACACCATATATTTT
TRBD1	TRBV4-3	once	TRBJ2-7	CASSQRLTGESYEQYF	TGCGCCAGCAGCCAACGTTTGACAGGGGAAAGCTACGAGCAGTACTTC
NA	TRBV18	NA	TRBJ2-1	CASSRGVPEQFF	TGTGCCAGCTCACGCGGGGTTCCTGAGCAGTTCTTC
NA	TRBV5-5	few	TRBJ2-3	CASSLSEGYTQYF	TGTGCCAGCAGCTTGTCGGAGGGCTATACGCAGTATTTT
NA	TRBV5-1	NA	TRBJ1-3	CASSTGGSGNTIYF	TGCGCCAGCAGCACGGGGGGCTCTGGAAACACCATATATTTT
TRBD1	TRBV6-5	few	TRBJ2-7	CASSLGTGLREQYF	TGTGCCAGCAGTTTGGGGACAGGCTTGAGGGAGCAGTACTTC
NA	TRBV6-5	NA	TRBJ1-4	CASSYSNRLSIKLFF	TGTGCCAGCAGTTACTCGAACAGGCTGTCCATAAAACTGTTTTTT
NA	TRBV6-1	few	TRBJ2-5	CATRGGRETQYF	TGTGCCACGAGGGGGGGGAGGGAGACCCAGTACTTC
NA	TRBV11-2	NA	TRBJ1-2	CASSSGGVRTKIGGYTF	TGTGCCAGCAGCTCCGGGGGGGTAAGGACTAAGATCGGTGGCTACACCTTC
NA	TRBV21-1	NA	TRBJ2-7	CASSKTRNGSLYEQYF	TGTGCCAGCAGCAAGACGCGGAACGGGTCCCTCTACGAGCAGTACTTC
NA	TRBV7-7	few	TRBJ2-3	CASSPTRSGAGDTQYF	TGTGCTAGCAGCCCTACAAGGTCCGGAGCGGGAGATACGCAGTATTTT
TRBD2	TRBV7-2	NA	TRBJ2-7	CASSLQSGGVREQYF	TGTGCCAGCAGCCTCCAAAGCGGGGGGGTCAGGGAGCAGTACTTC
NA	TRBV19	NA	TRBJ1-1	CASTVGWNTEAFF	TGTGCCAGTACCGTGGGCTGGAACACTGAAGCTTTCTTT
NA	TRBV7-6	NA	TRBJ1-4	CASSFEGISSTNEKLFF	TGTGCCAGCAGCTTCGAGGGAATCTCCTCAACTAATGAAAAACTGTTTTTT
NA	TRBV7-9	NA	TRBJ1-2	CASSLEAFRDYGYTF	TGTGCCAGCAGCTTAGAGGCATTCAGGGACTATGGCTACACCTTC
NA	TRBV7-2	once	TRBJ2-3	CASSLAGGSTDTQYF	TGTGCCAGCAGCTTAGCGGGGGGTAGCACAGATACGCAGTATTTT